The clone carrying this T cell receptor beta chain was counted between two and nine times. Reverse transcribing all isolated RNA meant expressed TCRB transcripts were sequenced. Sequenced by immunoSEQ multiplex PCR; TCRdb stores in-frame clones only, minus some. This table holds around 150,000 clones, 6.9% found once. Germline V lookup: CDR1 GTSNPN, CDR2 SVGIG (reference sequence). Trimming took 0 bases from V and 2 from J; bases not matched to a gene: 3. This CDR3 contains 15 residues. These data are taken from a study of beta chain features in type 1 diabetes. The sequenced sample consisted of central memory CD4+ T cells from blood. The TCR originated in a young woman in good health. This chain connects TRBV30 to TRBJ2-7; 11 nucleotides line up with TRBD2. The CDR3 DNA reads as TGTGCCTGGAGTGTTTTAGCGGGAGGGACCTACGAGCAGTACTTC. Residues: CAWSVLAGGTYEQYF.